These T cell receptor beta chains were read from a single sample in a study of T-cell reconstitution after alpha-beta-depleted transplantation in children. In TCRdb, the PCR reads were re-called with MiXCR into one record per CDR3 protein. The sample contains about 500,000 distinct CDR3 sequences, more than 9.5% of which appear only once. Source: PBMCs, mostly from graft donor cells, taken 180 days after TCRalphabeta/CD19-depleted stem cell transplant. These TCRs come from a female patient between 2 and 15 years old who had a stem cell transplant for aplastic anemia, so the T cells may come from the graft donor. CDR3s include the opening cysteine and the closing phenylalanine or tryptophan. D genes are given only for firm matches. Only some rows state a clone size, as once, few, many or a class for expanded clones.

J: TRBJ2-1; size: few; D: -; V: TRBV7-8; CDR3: CASSANLTRAGNEQFF; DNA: TGTGCCAGCAGCGCGAACCTTACCCGGGCGGGGAATGAGCAGTTCTTC
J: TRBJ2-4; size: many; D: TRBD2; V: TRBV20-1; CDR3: CSASDYHRGGKNIQYF; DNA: TGCAGTGCTAGCGACTATCACCGGGGAGGGAAAAACATTCAGTACTTC
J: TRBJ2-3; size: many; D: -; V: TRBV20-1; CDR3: CSATPPRSTDTQYF; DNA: TGCAGTGCTACACCGCCCCGGAGCACAGATACGCAGTATTTT
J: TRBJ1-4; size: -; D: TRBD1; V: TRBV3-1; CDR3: CASSPGGYEKLFF; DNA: TGTGCCAGCAGCCCAGGGGGTTATGAAAAACTGTTTTTT
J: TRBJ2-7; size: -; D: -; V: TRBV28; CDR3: CASSFKPGDEQYF; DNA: TGTGCCAGCAGTTTCAAGCCGGGAGACGAGCAGTACTTC
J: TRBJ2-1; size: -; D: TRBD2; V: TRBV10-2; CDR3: CASRYGGLAAYNEQFF; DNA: TGCGCCAGCAGATATGGAGGACTAGCGGCCTACAATGAGCAGTTCTTC
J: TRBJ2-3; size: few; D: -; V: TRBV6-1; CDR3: CASTRDFTDTQYF; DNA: TGTGCCAGTACCCGGGACTTCACAGATACGCAGTATTTT
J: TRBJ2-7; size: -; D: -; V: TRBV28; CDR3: CASSPDGYEQYF; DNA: TGTGCCAGCAGTCCGGACGGCTACGAGCAGTACTTC
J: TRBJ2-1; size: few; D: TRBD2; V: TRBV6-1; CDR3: CASRITGTSGIGGPQFF; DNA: TGTGCCAGCAGAATAACCGGGACTAGCGGGATCGGGGGTCCCCAGTTCTTC
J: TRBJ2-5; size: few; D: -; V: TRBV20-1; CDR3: CSELGSQETQYF; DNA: TGCAGTGAATTGGGGAGCCAAGAGACCCAGTACTTC
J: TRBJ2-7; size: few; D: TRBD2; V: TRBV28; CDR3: CASRRLAGPYEQYF; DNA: TGTGCCAGCAGGCGACTAGCGGGTCCCTACGAGCAGTACTTC
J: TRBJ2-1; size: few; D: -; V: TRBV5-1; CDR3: CASSLNGGTYNEQFF; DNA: TGCGCCAGCAGCTTAAACGGGGGCACGTACAATGAGCAGTTCTTC
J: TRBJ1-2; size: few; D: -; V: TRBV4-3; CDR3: CASSQDFANYGYTF; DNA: TGCGCCAGCAGCCAAGATTTCGCTAACTATGGCTACACCTTC
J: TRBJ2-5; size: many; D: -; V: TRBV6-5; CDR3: CASSYRGETQYF; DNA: TGTGCCAGCAGTTACCGGGGGGAGACCCAGTACTTC
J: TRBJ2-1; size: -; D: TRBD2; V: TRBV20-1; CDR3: CSARDWGLAAPSYNEQFF; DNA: TGCAGTGCTAGAGATTGGGGACTAGCGGCACCCTCCTACAATGAGCAGTTCTTC
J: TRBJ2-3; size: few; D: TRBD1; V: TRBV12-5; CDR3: CASGLDRVGTDTQYF; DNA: TGTGCTAGTGGCTTGGACAGGGTGGGCACAGATACGCAGTATTTT
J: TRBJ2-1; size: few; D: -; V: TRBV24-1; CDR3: CATSLRNNEQFF; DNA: TGTGCCACCAGCTTGCGAAACAATGAGCAGTTCTTC
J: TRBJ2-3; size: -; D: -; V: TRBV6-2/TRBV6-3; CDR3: CASSLPADLRNTQYF; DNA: TGTGCCAGCAGTTTGCCAGCGGACCTGAGAAATACGCAGTATTTT
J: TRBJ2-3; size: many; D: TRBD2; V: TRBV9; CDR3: CASSPGLAEDTQYF; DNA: TGTGCCAGCAGCCCCGGACTAGCGGAAGATACGCAGTATTTT
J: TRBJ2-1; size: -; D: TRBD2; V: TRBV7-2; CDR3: CASSHSGGPYNEQFF; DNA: TGTGCCAGCAGCCATAGCGGGGGACCGTACAATGAGCAGTTCTTC
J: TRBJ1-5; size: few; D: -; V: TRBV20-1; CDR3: CSARGRWDQPQHF; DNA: TGCAGTGCTAGAGGTCGTTGGGATCAGCCCCAGCATTTT
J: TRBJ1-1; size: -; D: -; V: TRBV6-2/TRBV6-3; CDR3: CASSYPPGPITEAFF; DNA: TGTGCCAGCAGTTACCCTCCGGGGCCGATCACTGAAGCTTTCTTT
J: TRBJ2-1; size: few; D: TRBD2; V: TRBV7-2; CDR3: CASSLGAREWSNEQFF; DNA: TGTGCCAGCAGCTTAGGGGCGCGGGAGTGGAGCAATGAGCAGTTCTTC
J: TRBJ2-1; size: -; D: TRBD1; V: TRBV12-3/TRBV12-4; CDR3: CASEDRADEQFF; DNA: TGTGCCAGCGAAGACAGGGCCGATGAGCAGTTCTTC
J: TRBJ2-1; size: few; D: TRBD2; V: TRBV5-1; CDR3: CASSPPSGGYNEQFF; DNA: TGCGCCAGCAGCCCGCCTAGCGGCGGCTACAATGAGCAGTTCTTC
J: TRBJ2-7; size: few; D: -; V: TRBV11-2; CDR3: CASSLVRQVVYEQYF; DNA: TGTGCCAGCAGCCTTGTGCGACAGGTCGTCTACGAGCAGTACTTC
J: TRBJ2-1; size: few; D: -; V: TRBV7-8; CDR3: CASSSAASVYNEQFF; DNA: TGTGCCAGCAGCTCGGCCGCCAGTGTTTACAATGAGCAGTTCTTC
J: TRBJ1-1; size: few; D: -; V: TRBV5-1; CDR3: CASSTGGGTEAFF; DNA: TGCGCCAGCAGCACAGGTGGGGGAACTGAAGCTTTCTTT
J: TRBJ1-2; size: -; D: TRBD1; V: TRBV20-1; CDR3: CSALPLRDSKIFGYGYTF; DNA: TGCAGTGCTCTTCCCCTCCGGGACAGTAAGATTTTTGGCTATGGCTACACCTTC
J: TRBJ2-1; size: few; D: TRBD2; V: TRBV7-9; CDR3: CASSRLGAGAYSEQFF; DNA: TGTGCCAGCTCCCGCCTGGGAGCGGGAGCCTACAGTGAGCAGTTCTTC
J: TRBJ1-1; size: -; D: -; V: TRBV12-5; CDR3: CASGLRPNTEAFF; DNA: TGTGCTAGTGGTTTGAGACCGAACACTGAAGCTTTCTTT
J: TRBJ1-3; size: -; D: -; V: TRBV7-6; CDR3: CASSLATGSSGNTIYF; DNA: TGTGCCAGCAGCTTAGCTACAGGGAGCTCTGGAAACACCATATATTTT
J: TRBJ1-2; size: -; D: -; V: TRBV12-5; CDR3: CASGLFPQEVGNYGYTF; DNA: TGTGCTAGTGGTTTATTTCCCCAGGAAGTCGGGAACTATGGCTACACCTTC
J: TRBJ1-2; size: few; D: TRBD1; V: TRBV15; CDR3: CATSERGPYGYTF; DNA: TGTGCCACCAGCGAGAGGGGGCCCTATGGCTACACCTTC
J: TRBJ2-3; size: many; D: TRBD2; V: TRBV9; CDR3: CASGVHSIAGVPDTQYF; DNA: TGTGCCAGCGGCGTACATTCTATAGCGGGAGTCCCAGATACGCAGTATTTT
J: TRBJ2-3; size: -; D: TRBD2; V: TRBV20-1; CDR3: CSARERAGGPSDTQYF; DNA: TGCAGTGCTAGAGAGCGAGCGGGAGGGCCATCAGATACGCAGTATTTT
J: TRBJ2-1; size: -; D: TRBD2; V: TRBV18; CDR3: CASSPLGTSGASSYNEQFF; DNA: TGTGCCAGCTCACCACTGGGGACTAGCGGAGCGAGCTCCTACAATGAGCAGTTCTTC
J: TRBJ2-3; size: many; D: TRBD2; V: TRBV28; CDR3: CAIGTSGRIDTQYF; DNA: TGTGCCATCGGAACTAGCGGGAGAATAGATACGCAGTATTTT